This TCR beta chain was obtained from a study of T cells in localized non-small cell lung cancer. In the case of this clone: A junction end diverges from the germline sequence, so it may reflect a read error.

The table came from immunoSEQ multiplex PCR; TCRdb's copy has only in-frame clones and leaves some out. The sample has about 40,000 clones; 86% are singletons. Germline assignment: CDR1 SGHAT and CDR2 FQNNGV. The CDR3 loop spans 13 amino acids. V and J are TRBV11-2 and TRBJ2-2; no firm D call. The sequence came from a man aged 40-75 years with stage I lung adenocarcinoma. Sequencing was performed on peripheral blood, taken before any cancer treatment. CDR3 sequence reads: CASSLEGYGARIF. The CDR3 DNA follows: TGTGCCAGCAGCCTCGAAGGGTACGGAGCTAGGATTTTT.